This T cell receptor beta chain was obtained from a study of shared clonotypes between healthy human individuals. Assay used: immunoSEQ multiplex PCR; TCRdb lists only in-frame clones, some missing. In the table there are around 700,000 clones, approximately 79% of which are singletons. From germline, CDR1 is SNHLY and CDR2 FYNNEI. The V gene end was trimmed by 6 bases and the J gene end by 0 bases; junction bases not matched to a gene: 12. The CDR3 is 19 amino acids. Material for sequencing was memory CD4+ T cells sorted from blood. The subset denotes: CD45RA-negative fraction. V usage is TRBV2 and J usage is TRBJ2-2; 11 nucleotides match TRBD2. The sequence was collected from a woman aged 25 to 39 in good health. Here the CDR3 DNA reads TGTGCCAGCAGCCCCATGACTAGCGGGGCGCTTTCGAACACCGGGGAGCTGTTTTTT. Translated, it gives CASSPMTSGALSNTGELFF.